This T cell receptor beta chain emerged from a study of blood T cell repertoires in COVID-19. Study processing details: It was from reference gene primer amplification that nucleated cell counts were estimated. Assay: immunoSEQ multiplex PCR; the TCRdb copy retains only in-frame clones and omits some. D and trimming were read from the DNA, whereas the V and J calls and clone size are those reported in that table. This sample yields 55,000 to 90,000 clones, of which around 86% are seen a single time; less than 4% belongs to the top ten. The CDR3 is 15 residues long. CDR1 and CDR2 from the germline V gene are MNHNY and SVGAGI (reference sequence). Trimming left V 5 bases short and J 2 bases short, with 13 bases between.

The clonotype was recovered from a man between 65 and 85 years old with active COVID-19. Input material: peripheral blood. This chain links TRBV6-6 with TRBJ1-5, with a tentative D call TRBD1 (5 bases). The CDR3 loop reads CASSGGRGGNQPQHF. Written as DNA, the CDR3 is TGTGCCAGCAGTGGCGGCCGGGGGGGCAATCAGCCCCAGCATTTT.